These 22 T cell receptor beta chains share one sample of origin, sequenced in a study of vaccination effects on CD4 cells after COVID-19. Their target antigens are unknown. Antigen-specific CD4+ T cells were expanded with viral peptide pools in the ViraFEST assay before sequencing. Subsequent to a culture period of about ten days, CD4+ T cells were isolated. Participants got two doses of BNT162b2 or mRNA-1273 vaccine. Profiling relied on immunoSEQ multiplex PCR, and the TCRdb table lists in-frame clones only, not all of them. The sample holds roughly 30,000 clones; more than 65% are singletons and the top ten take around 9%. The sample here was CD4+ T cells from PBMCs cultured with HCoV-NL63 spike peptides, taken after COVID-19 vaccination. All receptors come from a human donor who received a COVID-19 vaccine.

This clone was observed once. This chain's CDR3 is CASSSGLDTQYF. In nucleotides, the CDR3 is TGTGCCAGCTCTAGCGGGTTAGATACGCAGTATTTT. The chain links TRBV28 to TRBJ2-3; 8 nucleotides agree with TRBD2. This CDR3 is 12 amino acids long. Trimming took 8 bases from V and 5 from J; bases not matched to a gene: 3. CDR1 and CDR2 from the germline V gene are MDHEN and SYDVKM.

For the CDR3, the DNA is TGTGCCAGCAGTCCCACAGGGGACGGGGCCAACGTCCTGACTTTC. It is translated as CASSPTGDGANVLTF. The V gene is TRBV6-4, the J gene TRBJ2-6; 7 nucleotides line up with TRBD1. The CDR3 consists of 15 residues. V was clipped by 5 bases and J by 4 bases; unmatched bases: 5. CDR1 is MRHNA, CDR2 SNTAGT, per germline.

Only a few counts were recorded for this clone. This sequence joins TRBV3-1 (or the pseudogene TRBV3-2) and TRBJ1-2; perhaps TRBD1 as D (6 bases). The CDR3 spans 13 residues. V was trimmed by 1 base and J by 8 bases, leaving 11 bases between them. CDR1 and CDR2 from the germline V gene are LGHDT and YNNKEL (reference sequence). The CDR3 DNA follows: TGTGCCAGCAGCCAAGCTCACAGGGTGGGCTACACCTTC. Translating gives CASSQAHRVGYTF.

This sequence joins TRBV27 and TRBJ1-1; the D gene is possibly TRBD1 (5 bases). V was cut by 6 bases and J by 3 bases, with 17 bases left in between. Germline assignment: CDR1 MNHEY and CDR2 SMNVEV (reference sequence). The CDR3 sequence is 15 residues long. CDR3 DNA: TGTGCCAGCAGAAAAAGACAGAATCTGGACACTGAAGCTTTCTTT. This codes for CASRKRQNLDTEAFF.

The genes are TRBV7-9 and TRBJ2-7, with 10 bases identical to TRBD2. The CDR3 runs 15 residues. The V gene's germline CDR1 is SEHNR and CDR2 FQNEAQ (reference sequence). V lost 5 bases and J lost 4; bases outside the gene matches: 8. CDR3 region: CASSRGLAGVYEQYF. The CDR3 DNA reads TGTGCCAGCAGCCGTGGGCTAGCGGGAGTTTACGAGCAGTACTTC.

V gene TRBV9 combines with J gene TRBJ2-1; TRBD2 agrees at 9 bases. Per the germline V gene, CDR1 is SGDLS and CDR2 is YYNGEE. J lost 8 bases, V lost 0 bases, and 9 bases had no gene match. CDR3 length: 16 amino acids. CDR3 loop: CASSVDPAGGFYEQFF. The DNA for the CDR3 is TGTGCCAGCAGCGTAGATCCAGCGGGAGGATTCTATGAGCAGTTCTTC.

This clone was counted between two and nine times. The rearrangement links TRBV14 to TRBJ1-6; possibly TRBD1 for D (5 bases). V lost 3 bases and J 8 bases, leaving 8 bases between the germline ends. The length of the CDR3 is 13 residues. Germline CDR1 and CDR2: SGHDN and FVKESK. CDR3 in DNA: TGTGCCAGCAGCCACCTCAGGGATTCACCCCTCCACTTT. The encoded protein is CASSHLRDSPLHF.

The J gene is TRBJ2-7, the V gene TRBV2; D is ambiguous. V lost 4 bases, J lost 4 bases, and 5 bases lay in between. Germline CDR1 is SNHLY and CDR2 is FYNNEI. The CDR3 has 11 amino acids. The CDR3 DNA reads TGTGCCAGCAGTGTGAAATACGAGCAGTACTTC. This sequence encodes CASSVKYEQYF.

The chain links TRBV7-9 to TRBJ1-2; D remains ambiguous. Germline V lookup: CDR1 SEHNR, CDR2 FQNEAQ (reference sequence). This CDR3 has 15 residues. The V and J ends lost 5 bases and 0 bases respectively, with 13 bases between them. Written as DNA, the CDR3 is TGTGCCAGCAGCCCTGTGGTTGGAGCTAACTATGGCTACACCTTC. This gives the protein CASSPVVGANYGYTF.

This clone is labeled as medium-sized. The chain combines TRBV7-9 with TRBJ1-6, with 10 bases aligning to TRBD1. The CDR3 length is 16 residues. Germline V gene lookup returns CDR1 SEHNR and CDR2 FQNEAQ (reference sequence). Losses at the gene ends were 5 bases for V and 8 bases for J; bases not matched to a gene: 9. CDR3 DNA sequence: TGTGCCAGCAGCGGCAGGGGACAGGGGAGCCATTCACCCCTCCACTTT. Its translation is CASSGRGQGSHSPLHF.

CDR3: CASSLGGLAYNEQFF. DNA of the CDR3: TGTGCCAGCAGCTTGGGCGGGCTTGCCTACAATGAGCAGTTCTTC. This sequence joins TRBV5-4 and TRBJ2-1; a possible D gene is TRBD2 (5 bases). Germline lookup yields CDR1 SGHNT and CDR2 YYREEE (reference sequence). This CDR3 has 15 residues. Trimming took 0 bases from V and 2 from J, leaving 9 bases between them. Combining the CDR3 with reference TRBV5-4 and TRBJ2-1 gives the whole variable domain ETGVTQSPTHLIKTRGQQVTLRCSSQSGHNTVSWYQQALGQGPQFIFQYYREEENGRGNFPPRFSGLQFPNYSSELNVNALELDDSALYLCASSLGGLAYNEQFFGPGTRLTVL.

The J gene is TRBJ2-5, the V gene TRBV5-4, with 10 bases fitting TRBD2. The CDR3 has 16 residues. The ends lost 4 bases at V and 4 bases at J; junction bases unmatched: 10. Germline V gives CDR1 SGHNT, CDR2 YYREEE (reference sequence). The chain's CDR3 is CASSPKSGGATETQYF. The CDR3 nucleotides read TGTGCCAGCAGCCCCAAAAGCGGGGGGGCCACAGAGACCCAGTACTTC.

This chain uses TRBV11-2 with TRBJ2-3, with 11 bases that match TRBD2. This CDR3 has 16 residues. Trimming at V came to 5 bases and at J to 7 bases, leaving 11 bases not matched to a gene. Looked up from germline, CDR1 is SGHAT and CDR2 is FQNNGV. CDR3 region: CASSLASGGSFYTQYF. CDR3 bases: TGTGCCAGCAGCCTCGCTAGCGGGGGGTCCTTCTATACGCAGTATTTT.

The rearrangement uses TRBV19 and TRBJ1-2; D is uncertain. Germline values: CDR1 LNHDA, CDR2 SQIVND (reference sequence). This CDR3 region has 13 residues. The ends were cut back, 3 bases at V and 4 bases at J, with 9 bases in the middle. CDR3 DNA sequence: TGTGCCAGTAGTATGGTCAGCACCTATGGCTACACCTTC. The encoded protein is CASSMVSTYGYTF.

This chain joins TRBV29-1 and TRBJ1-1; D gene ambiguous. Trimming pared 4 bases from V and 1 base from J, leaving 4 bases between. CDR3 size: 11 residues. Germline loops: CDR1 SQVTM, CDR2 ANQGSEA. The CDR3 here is CSVVPNTEAFF. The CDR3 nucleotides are TGCAGCGTTGTCCCGAACACTGAAGCTTTCTTT.

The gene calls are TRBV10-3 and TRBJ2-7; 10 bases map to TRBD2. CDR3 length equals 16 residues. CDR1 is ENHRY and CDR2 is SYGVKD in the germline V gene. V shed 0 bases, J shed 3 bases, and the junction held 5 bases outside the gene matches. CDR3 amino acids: CAISESVLAGNYEQYF. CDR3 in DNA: TGTGCCATCAGTGAGTCCGTACTAGCGGGGAACTACGAGCAGTACTTC.

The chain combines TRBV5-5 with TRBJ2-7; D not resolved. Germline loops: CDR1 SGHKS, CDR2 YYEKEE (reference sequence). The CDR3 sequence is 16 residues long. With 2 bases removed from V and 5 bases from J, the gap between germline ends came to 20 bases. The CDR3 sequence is CASSLLTPTIFDEQYF. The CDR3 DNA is TGTGCCAGCAGCTTATTAACACCCACAATCTTCGACGAGCAGTACTTC.

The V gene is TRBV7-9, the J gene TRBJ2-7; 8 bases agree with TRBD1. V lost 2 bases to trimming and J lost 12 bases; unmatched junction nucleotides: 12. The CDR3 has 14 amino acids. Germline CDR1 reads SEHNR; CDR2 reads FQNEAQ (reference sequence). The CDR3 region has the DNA TGTGCCAGCAGCTTAAGTGGACAGGGCCCTAAACTGTACTTC. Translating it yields CASSLSGQGPKLYF.

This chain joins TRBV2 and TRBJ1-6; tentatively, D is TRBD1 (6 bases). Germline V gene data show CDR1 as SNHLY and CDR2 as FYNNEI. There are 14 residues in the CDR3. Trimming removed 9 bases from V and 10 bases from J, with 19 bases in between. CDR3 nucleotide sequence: TGTGCCAGAGTTTCCGACAGGATGGGGTCACCCCTCCACTTT. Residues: CARVSDRMGSPLHF.

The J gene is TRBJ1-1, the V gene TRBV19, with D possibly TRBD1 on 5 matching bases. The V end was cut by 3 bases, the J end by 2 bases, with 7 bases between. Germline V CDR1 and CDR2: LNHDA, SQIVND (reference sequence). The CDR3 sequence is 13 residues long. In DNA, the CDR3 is TGTGCCAGTAGTATCGACAGCAACACTGAAGCTTTCTTT. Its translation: CASSIDSNTEAFF. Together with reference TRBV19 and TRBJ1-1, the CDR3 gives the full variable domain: DGGITQSPKYLFRKEGQNVTLSCEQNLNHDAMYWYRQDPGQGLRLIYYSQIVNDFQKGDIAEGYSVSREKKESFPLTVTSAQKNPTAFYLCASSIDSNTEAFFGQGTRLTVV.

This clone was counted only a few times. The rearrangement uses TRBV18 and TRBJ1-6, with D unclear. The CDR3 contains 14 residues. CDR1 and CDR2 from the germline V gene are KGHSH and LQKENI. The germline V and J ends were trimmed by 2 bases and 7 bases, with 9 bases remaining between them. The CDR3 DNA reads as TGTGCCAGCTCACCATCTACTGGAAATTCACCCCTCCACTTT. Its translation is CASSPSTGNSPLHF.

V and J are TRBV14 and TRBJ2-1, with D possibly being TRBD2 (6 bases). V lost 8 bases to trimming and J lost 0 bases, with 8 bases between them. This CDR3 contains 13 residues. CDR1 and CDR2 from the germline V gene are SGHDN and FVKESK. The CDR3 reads CASGGASYNEQFF. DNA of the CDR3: TGTGCCAGCGGCGGGGCCTCCTACAATGAGCAGTTCTTC. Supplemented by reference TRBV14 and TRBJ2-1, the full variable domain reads EAGVTQFPSHSVIEKGQTVTLRCDPISGHDNLYWYRRVMGKEIKFLLHFVKESKQDESGMPNNRFLAERTGGTYSTLKVQPAELEDSGVYFCASGGASYNEQFFGPGTRLTVL.